This TCR beta chain appears in the sequencing data of a study of T-cell reconstitution after alpha-beta-depleted transplantation in children. Molecular barcoding with unique molecular identifiers was used for the TCRbeta library. TCRdb processed the PCR reads anew with MiXCR; each CDR3 protein has one entry. The repertoire holds about 1,000,000 distinct CDR3 sequences, with about 26% as singletons. Study observations and caveats: About two months after transplant, alpha-beta T cells reportedly came from several hundred expanded graft clones. Recipient T cells and thymic progenitors that survived gave rise to the high TCRbeta diversity observed at day 60 in some patients. Hyperexpanded clones declined; after one year, newly produced T cells mostly supplied diversity.

On this clonotype itself: Antigen specificity is unknown.

V gave up 6 bases and J gave up 7 bases; unmatched junction bases: 8. The CDR3 contains 14 residues. The material was PBMCs, mostly from graft donor cells, obtained 360 days after TCRalphabeta/CD19-depleted stem cell transplant. The chain links TRBV12-3 or TRBV12-4 to TRBJ2-1; TRBD2 matches 8 bases. The receptor's source is a boy in the first two years of life who had a stem cell transplant for SCID, so the T cells may come from the graft donor. The chain's CDR3 is CASRWGGGINEQFF. The CDR3 DNA is TGTGCCAGCAGGTGGGGCGGGGGGATAAATGAGCAGTTCTTC.